The rows below give T cell receptor beta chains drawn from one sample of a study of T cells in Graves' hyperthyroidism and ophthalmopathy. In TCRdb, the multiplex PCR reads were re-called with MiXCR into one record per CDR3 protein. This sample has 600,000 to 850,000 distinct CDR3 sequences, with approximately 18% found just once. Sample: blood. The receptors stem from a woman between 45 and 65 years old with Graves' hyperthyroidism that later progressed to Graves' ophthalmopathy. Both conserved end residues are part of each CDR3. The D gene is left open where the match is weak. Clone sizes are given selectively: once, few, many, or a class where the clone is expanded.

D	size	V	J	DNA	CDR3
TRBD2	many	TRBV12-3/TRBV12-4	TRBJ2-3	TGTGCCAGCACCTACTCGCCGGGACTAGCCGGTTCAGATACGCAGTATTTT	CASTYSPGLAGSDTQYF
TRBD1	-	TRBV25-1	TRBJ2-3	TGTGCCAGCACTCAGGGGGCGAGCACAGATACGCAGTATTTT	CASTQGASTDTQYF
TRBD1	-	TRBV27	TRBJ1-1	TGTGCCAGCAGCGAACAGGGGATAAACACTGATGCTTTCTTT	CASSEQGINTDAFF
-	-	TRBV6-1	TRBJ1-1	TGTGCCAGCAGTTGGGGGGGGCGCGACACTGAAGCTTTCTTT	CASSWGGRDTEAFF
TRBD1	few	TRBV13	TRBJ2-7	TGTGCCAGCAGTACCCCTGAGGGGGCCCCCCACGAGCAGTACTTC	CASSTPEGAPHEQYF
TRBD1	many	TRBV5-1	TRBJ2-2	TGCGCCAGCAGCTGGAACAGGGGCAGCGGCACCGGGGAGCTGTTTTTT	CASSWNRGSGTGELFF
TRBD1	many	TRBV11-2	TRBJ2-1	TGTGCCAGCAGCTGGGACAGCATGGAGCACAATGAGCAGTTCTTC	CASSWDSMEHNEQFF
TRBD1	-	TRBV7-7	TRBJ2-5	TGTGCTAGCAGCTTAGCGCGGACAGGGGATCGCGAGACCCAGTACTTC	CASSLARTGDRETQYF
TRBD2	few	TRBV4-2	TRBJ2-1	TGTGCCAGCAGCCCCGGAGAGCTAGCGGGGGGGGCGGTTGAGCAGTTCTTC	CASSPGELAGGAVEQFF
-	many	TRBV20-1	TRBJ1-2	TGCAGTGCTAGGGGGGGGCATGGCTACACCTTC	CSARGGHGYTF